The text below deals with one TCR beta chain. The junction had 4 bases not matched to a gene; V was cut back by 8 bases and J by 2 bases. This CDR3 region has 14 residues. From germline, CDR1 is MDHEN and CDR2 SYDVKM. This specimen comes from a study of shared clonotypes between healthy human individuals. On the study more broadly: Three plates each covered CD4 naive and memory; CD8 naive two, CD8 memory one.

Libraries were prepared by immunoSEQ multiplex PCR; TCRdb keeps only in-frame clonotypes and omits some of them. Of roughly 680,000 clones in the sample, around 70% were seen once. Sequencing used memory CD4+ T cells sorted from blood. Subset of the sample: CD45RA-negative fraction. This sequence originates from a woman aged 25 to 39 in good health. The V call is TRBV28, the J call TRBJ1-5, with 9 nucleotides matching TRBD1. For the CDR3, the DNA is TGTGCCAGCGGACAGGGGAATCGCAATCAGCCCCAGCATTTT. Encoded protein: CASGQGNRNQPQHF.